This T cell receptor (beta chain) was observed in a study of PD-L1 blockade in urothelial cancer. Study background: Male sex and bladder-origin urothelial cancer were recorded for about 90% of the roughly 30 patients. Blood-derived samples held a median roughly 140,000 T cells.

Study-level findings and limits: When measured at 3 weeks, tumor-associated blood clones expanded more in durable-benefit patients.

This clone was picked up one time. Its antigen is unknown. TCR analog templates of synthetic origin were spiked into each PCR. Measured with immunoSEQ multiplex PCR; TCRdb has only the in-frame clones, and not every one. The sample yields about 17,000 clones, approximately 86% seen once. The V gene end was trimmed by 6 bases and the J gene end by 7 bases; junction bases not matched to a gene: 10. The CDR3 length is 16 residues. The germline CDR1 and CDR2 sequences are SNHLY and FYNNEI. The clonotype comes from a man in his fifties with urothelial cancer. Here the sequenced sample was PBMCs, taken around atezolizumab (anti-PD-L1) treatment. The V call is TRBV2, the J call TRBJ2-1; TRBD2 matches at 12 bases. CDR3 nucleotide sequence: TGTGCCAGCAGACGACTAGCGGGGGCCGGGGGAAATGAGCAGTTCTTC. This encodes CASRRLAGAGGNEQFF.